A selection of T cell receptor beta chains follows, all from one sample in a study of T cell repertoires in ileal Crohn's disease. Profiling relied on immunoSEQ multiplex PCR, and the TCRdb table lists in-frame clones only, not all of them. The sample holds 15,000 or so clones, less than 85% seen once. The material sequenced was ileal tissue. Source of these receptors: an adult with Crohn's disease. The CDR3 runs from the conserved cysteine through the conserved F or W. D genes are given only for firm matches. Clone sizes are given selectively: once, few, many, or a class where the clone is expanded.

>TRBJ1-1|-|TRBV19|13|once
CASTRGGFTEAFF
TGTGCCAGTACAAGGGGGGGATTCACTGAAGCTTTCTTT
>TRBJ1-2|-|TRBV5-1|15|once
CASSSNSLTNYGYTF
TGCGCCAGCAGCTCCAACAGTTTGACCAACTATGGCTACACCTTC
>TRBJ2-7|TRBD1|TRBV7-2|15|-
CASSWGQGLSYEQYF
TGTGCCAGCAGCTGGGGACAGGGGCTTTCCTACGAGCAGTACTTC
>TRBJ1-3|TRBD1|TRBV6-7|21|-
CASSYLKRTGLTIISGNTIYF
TGTGCCAGCAGTTACTTGAAAAGGACAGGTCTAACCATCATCTCTGGAAACACCATATATTTT
>TRBJ1-2|TRBD1|TRBV19|16|few
CASKLNFGTAYYGYTF
TGTGCCAGTAAGCTAAACTTCGGGACAGCTTATTATGGCTACACCTTC
>TRBJ1-6|-|TRBV25-1|17|-
CASSRGHRSSYNSPLHF
TGTGCCAGCAGTCGAGGGCACCGAAGCTCCTATAATTCACCCCTCCACTTT
>TRBJ2-1|TRBD2|TRBV19|15|once
CASRLTSGGYNEQFF
TGTGCCAGTAGACTGACTAGCGGGGGATACAATGAGCAGTTCTTC
>TRBJ2-6|-|TRBV18|17|-
CASSPLGGTSGANVLTF
TGTGCCAGCTCACCCCTAGGAGGCACCTCTGGGGCCAACGTCCTGACTTTC
>TRBJ1-2|TRBD1|TRBV5-8|14|-
CASSRGGRGYGYTF
TGTGCCAGCAGCCGAGGGGGCAGGGGCTATGGCTACACCTTC
>TRBJ1-2|TRBD1|TRBV4-1|18|-
CASSQDPGQGLSNYGYTF
TGCGCCAGCAGCCAAGACCCGGGACAGGGACTATCTAACTATGGCTACACCTTC
>TRBJ1-1|TRBD1|TRBV27|15|-
CASSLKTGAGTEAFF
TGTGCCAGCAGTTTGAAGACAGGGGCGGGTACTGAAGCTTTCTTT
>TRBJ1-2|TRBD1|TRBV7-9|15|-
CASSPPDRGQYGYTF
TGTGCCAGCAGCCCTCCGGACAGGGGGCAATATGGCTACACCTTC
>TRBJ2-5|-|TRBV5-1|15|-
CASSLVPQIQETQYF
TGCGCCAGCAGCTTGGTCCCACAGATCCAAGAGACCCAGTACTTC